This section outlines one TCR beta chain sequence together with its context. Antigen specificity is unknown. The time point: baseline, week 1 (first vaccination visit). Treatment defined: pre-vaccination baseline after standard-of-care therapy. New IDH1-mutant, ATRX-lost WHO grade 3 or 4 astrocytomas occurred in donors. This specimen belongs to a study of a mutant IDH1 vaccine in newly diagnosed glioma. Across the study: Sex distribution of treated patients was roughly 60% male and approximately 38% female; mean age was around 42 years. Study-wide results and limits: Pseudoprogression seemed unrelated to changes in top peripheral T cell clonotypes. Across multiple MHC alleles, 80% to 95% of patients had vaccine-induced responses.

Repertoires were generated with immunoSEQ multiplex PCR, while TCRdb's copy carries only in-frame clones and drops some. The table records 20,000 or so clones, 70% to 90% of them present only once. The trim removed 10 bases at V and 6 bases at J, leaving 11 bases unmatched. The CDR3 contains 15 residues. Germline V gives CDR1 ENHRY, CDR2 SYGVKD. The sequences come from PBMCs, collected from a glioma patient treated with radiotherapy, temozolomide or both. The source of this sequence is a man aged 35-49 years with glioma. J is TRBJ1-4 and V is TRBV10-3; 10 bases align to TRBD1. DNA of the CDR3: TGTGCCAGTAACCGGGACAGGGGCGAGCATGAAAAACTGTTTTTT. It yields the protein CASNRDRGEHEKLFF.